This TCR beta chain was found in a study of CD8 T cells in ankylosing spondylitis. General study findings and limits: Characteristic, it appeared, of ankylosing spondylitis blood was a TCR beta motif of fewer than 10 highly homologous variants.

TCRdb called the 5' RACE reads again in MiXCR, with one record for every CDR3 protein. This repertoire shows a few hundred thousand distinct CDR3 sequences, roughly 17% found once; its top ten account for just over 1%. This clonotype turned up a few times. Its target is not known. There are 16 residues in the CDR3. With 0 bases removed from V and 2 bases from J, the gap between germline ends came to 13 bases. In germline, CDR1 is SGHAT, CDR2 FQNNGV. This chain connects TRBV11-2 to TRBJ2-5; TRBD2 is a possible D gene (7 bases). The source of this sequence is a male donor with ankylosing spondylitis. The sample taken for sequencing was blood, either unsorted or a sorted T cell fraction (not recorded which). The DNA of the CDR3 is TGTGCCAGCAGCTTAGACGGGGGGCCTATACAAGAGACCCAGTACTTC. Translation gives CASSLDGGPIQETQYF.